The 26 T cell receptor beta chains below were found in one sample sequenced in a study of T cells in women clearing cervical HPV infection. Only in-frame clones appear in the TCRdb table, and some are missing; sequencing was by immunoSEQ multiplex PCR. Here the sample table reports about 32,000 clones. Input material: blood buffy coat. The receptors were sampled from a woman aged 18 to 75 with a cervical HPV16 infection that either progressed to CIN3+ or cleared (not recorded which).

Of note for this clone: The sequence runs out 3 residues before the end of the CDR3; the remainder is reconstructed from the germline J gene. The V call is TRBV10-1, the J call TRBJ1-6, with 8 nucleotides matching TRBD1. Germline lookup yields CDR1 WNHNN and CDR2 SYGVQD (reference sequence). The V and J ends lost 6 bases and 8 bases, in that order; junction bases with no gene match: 6. This CDR3 spans 14 amino acids. The sequenced CDR3 bases are TGCGCCAGCAGCTTGGACAGGGTGGATTCACCC. Translation: CASSLDRVDSP. The CDR3 in full is CASSLDRVDSPLHF.

Details on this clone: The observed sequence ends 3 residues before the CDR3 terminus, with the missing tail filled in from the germline J gene. The chain carries TRBV20-1 and TRBJ2-5; 9 bases match TRBD1. Germline V gene lookup returns CDR1 DFQATT and CDR2 SNEGSKA (reference sequence). J gave up 4 bases and V 6 bases, and 9 bases lay outside the gene matches. CDR3 length equals 14 residues. CDR3 sequence reads: CSALTGGASETQYF. Partial CDR3 DNA: TGCAGTGCCCTTACAGGGGGCGCGTCAGAGACC.

About this clone itself: Sequencing ends 3 residues short of the CDR3 end; the germline J gene provides the rest. The rearrangement uses TRBV5-1 and TRBJ2-1; 11 nucleotides match TRBD2. Trimming removed 2 bases from V and 7 bases from J; junction bases left unmatched: 5. The CDR3 is 15 residues long. Germline V CDR1 and CDR2: SGHRS, YFSETQ. The part of the CDR3 DNA that was read is TGCGCCAGCAGCTTAACTAGCGGGAGTCTAAATGAG. It is translated as CASSLTSGSLNE. The entire CDR3 protein is CASSLTSGSLNEQFF.

The DNA read from the CDR3 is TGTGCCAGCAGCCCCCCGGGACAGCCCAAGTCCGGT. The encoded protein is CASSPPGQPKSG. In full, the CDR3 reads CASSPPGQPKSGQYF. The chain employs TRBV7-2 and TRBJ2-4; the match to TRBD1 covers 7 bases. The CDR3 extends 3 residues past the end of the read, so its final part is completed from the germline J gene. Per the germline V gene, CDR1 is SGHTA and CDR2 is FQGNSA. The CDR3 is 15 residues long.

In regard to this clone: From the germline J gene comes the end of the CDR3, since the read stops 3 residues before it. The chain is built from TRBV30 and TRBJ2-2; D unclear. The CDR3 is made up of 15 amino acids. Germline CDR1 GTSNPN, CDR2 SVGIG (reference sequence). With 4 bases removed from V and 3 bases from J, the gap between germline ends came to 15 bases. The CDR3 reads CAWKRSQRDTGELFF. The covered CDR3 bases are TGTGCCTGGAAAAGAAGTCAGCGTGACACCGGGGAG.

Comment on this clone: The read stops 3 residues short of the end of the CDR3; the missing end is completed from the germline J gene. The V gene is TRBV20-1, the J gene TRBJ2-3, with a weak D call TRBD2 (6 bases). The CDR3 runs 13 residues. Germline values: CDR1 DFQATT, CDR2 SNEGSKA (reference sequence). CDR3 bases read: TGCAGTGCTGGGGGGAAAAGCAATCAGCCG. Protein sequence: CSAGGKSNQP. The whole CDR3 is CSAGGKSNQPQYF.

With regard to this clone: The read ends 3 residues shy of where the CDR3 ends; the end is completed using the germline J gene. The V and J genes are TRBV7-9 and TRBJ2-3, with D perhaps matching TRBD2 (5 bases). Germline V lookup: CDR1 SEHNR, CDR2 FQNEAQ (reference sequence). Trimming pared 5 bases from V and 5 bases from J, leaving 14 bases between. The CDR3 consists of 14 residues. CDR3 DNA, as far as it was read: TGTGCCAGCAGCGCTTGGGCGGGTGGAGATACG. Residues: CASSAWAGGDT. The whole CDR3 sequence is CASSAWAGGDTQYF.

Notes on this clone: The sequenced fragment ends 3 residues before the CDR3 boundary, so the rest is inferred from the germline J gene. The V gene is TRBV7-2, the J gene TRBJ2-7; 7 nucleotides agree with TRBD1. The germline V gene encodes CDR1 SGHTA and CDR2 FQGNSA. The V gene end was trimmed by 4 bases and the J gene end by 1 base; junction bases not matched to a gene: 1. The CDR3 totals 13 residues. Partial CDR3 DNA: TGTGCCAGCAGCTGGACAGGTTCCTACGAG. Translating it yields CASSWTGSYE. In full, the CDR3 reads CASSWTGSYEQYF.

As concerns this clone: The read ends 3 residues before the CDR3 terminus; that terminus is restored from the germline J gene. The chain combines TRBV10-2 with TRBJ1-2, with D perhaps TRBD1 (6 bases). Germline assignment: CDR1 WSHSY and CDR2 SAAADI. The CDR3 runs to 14 residues. Trimming shortened V by 3 bases and J by 4 bases, and 12 bases separated the two germline ends. The CDR3 loop reads CASSEEAGAYGYTF. The part of the CDR3 DNA that was read is TGCGCCAGCAGTGAAGAGGCAGGGGCCTATGGC.

A note on this clone: The CDR3 end lies 3 residues beyond the end of the read and is filled in from the germline J gene. The V gene is TRBV7-6, the J gene TRBJ2-2; a possible D gene is TRBD1 (6 bases). Germline loops: CDR1 SGHVS, CDR2 FNYEAQ. The CDR3 totals 14 residues. The CDR3 here is CASSQTGGFEKLFF. CDR3 bases read: TGTGCCAGCAGCCAGACAGGAGGTTTCGAAAAG.

On this clone: The read stops 3 residues short of the end of the CDR3; the missing end is completed from the germline J gene. The chain has TRBV12-5 and TRBJ1-4; D is unclear. The CDR3 is 12 residues long. The germline V gene encodes CDR1 LGHNT and CDR2 FRNRAP. Partial CDR3 DNA: TGTGCTAGTGGTCCAGAAAGGTCACCA. As protein: CASGPERSP. The CDR3 as a whole reads CASGPERSPLFF.

Comments on this clone: Read data end 3 residues before the CDR3 end; the end is taken from the germline J gene. The V call is TRBV19, the J call TRBJ2-4; D unclear. V lost 4 bases and J 1 base, leaving 14 bases between the germline ends. The CDR3 consists of 16 residues. Germline CDR1 and CDR2: LNHDA and SQIVND (reference sequence). The part of the CDR3 DNA that was read is TGTGCCAGTAGTACCCTATCGACAAGGGCCAAAAACATT. Its protein product is CASSTLSTRAKNI. The full CDR3 protein reads CASSTLSTRAKNIQYF.

On this clone itself: The CDR3 end is not reached by the read, which stops 3 residues before it; the germline J gene fills it in. The rearrangement links TRBV6-2 or TRBV6-3 to TRBJ2-4; 7 bases map to TRBD1. Germline trimming cut 6 bases from V and 0 bases from J; bases unmatched to any gene: 8. The CDR3 consists of 16 residues. Per germline, CDR1 MNHEY and CDR2 SVGEGT. The covered CDR3 bases are TGTGCCAGCAGCGTCACAGGGGACCTAGCCAAAAACATT. Residues: CASSVTGDLAKNI. The entire CDR3 protein reads CASSVTGDLAKNIQYF.

Comment on this clone: Sequencing ends 3 residues short of the CDR3 end; the germline J gene provides the rest. The J gene is TRBJ1-6, the V gene TRBV30, with D uncertain. This CDR3 comprises 14 residues. CDR1 GTSNPN and CDR2 SVGIG come from the germline V gene (reference sequence). The V gene lost 4 bases and the J gene lost 7 bases, with 14 bases spanning the gap. CDR3 DNA (partial): TGTGCCTGGATAAAAGGCGGGGAGAATTCACCC. It yields the protein CAWIKGGENSP. The complete CDR3 reads CAWIKGGENSPLHF. The variable domain in full, with the rest retrieved from reference TRBV30 and TRBJ1-6, is SQTIHQWPATLVQPVGSPLSLECTVEGTSNPNLYWYRQAAGRGLQLLFYSVGIGQISSEVPQNLSASRPQDRQFILSSKKLLLSDSGFYLCAWIKGGENSPLHFGNGTRLTVT.

Note on this clone: The read is 3 residues too short to cover the CDR3 end, so that end is filled in from the germline J gene. This chain links TRBV30 with TRBJ1-5, with D possibly TRBD1 on 5 matching bases. This CDR3 contains 13 residues. Germline V gene sequence: CDR1 GTSNPN, CDR2 SVGIG (reference sequence). V lost 2 bases and J lost 6, with 11 bases in between. The CDR3 loop is CAWSKGIFQPQHF. The sequenced part of the CDR3 DNA is TGTGCCTGGAGTAAGGGGATTTTTCAGCCC.

Points on this clone: The read ends 3 residues before the CDR3 terminus; that terminus is restored from the germline J gene. The chain employs TRBV18 and TRBJ1-1, with D uncertain. Germline V CDR1 and CDR2: KGHSH, LQKENI. CDR3 length: 14 residues. The part of the CDR3 DNA that was read is TGTGCCAGCTCACCATCTGGACGGGGAGAAAAA. Translating gives CASSPSGRGEK. The full CDR3 reads CASSPSGRGEKAFF.

Of note for this clone: The CDR3 end is not reached by the read, which stops 3 residues before it; the germline J gene fills it in. This chain joins TRBV7-9 and TRBJ2-2; possible D gene TRBD2, 7 bases. Per germline, CDR1 SEHNR and CDR2 FQNEAQ (reference sequence). The CDR3 totals 15 residues. The sequenced CDR3 bases are TGTGCCAGCAACCCCGGGGCTACGGGGGGCGAAAAG. As protein: CASNPGATGGEK. The CDR3, in full, reads CASNPGATGGEKLFF.

A note on this clone: The read terminates 3 residues before the CDR3 end, so the remaining end is supplied by the germline J gene. J is TRBJ2-4 and V is TRBV7-2, with D perhaps assigned TRBD1 or TRBD2 (5 bases each). The CDR3 has 13 residues. CDR1 is SGHTA, CDR2 FQGNSA, per germline. The CDR3 reads CASSLRGYYGQYF. Partial CDR3 DNA: TGTGCCAGCAGCTTGAGGGGCTACTATGGT.

Details on this clone: The read terminates 3 residues ahead of where the CDR3 ends, so the germline J gene completes it. The V and J genes are TRBV7-2 and TRBJ2-3; D is ambiguous. CDR3 length: 13 residues. CDR1 is SGHTA and CDR2 is FQGNSA in the germline V gene. The CDR3 bases that were read are TGTGCCAGCAGCTTATATAGGGCTCAGCCG. Protein: CASSLYRAQP. The full CDR3 reads CASSLYRAQPQYF. Together with reference TRBV7-2 and TRBJ2-3, the CDR3 gives the full variable domain: GAGVSQSPSNKVTEKGKDVELRCDPISGHTALYWYRQSLGQGLEFLIYFQGNSAPDKSGLPSDRFSAERTGGSVSTLTIQRTQQEDSAVYLCASSLYRAQPQYFGPGTRLTVL.

About this clone: The read terminates 3 residues before the CDR3 end, so the remaining end is supplied by the germline J gene. This rearrangement joins TRBV30 to TRBJ1-6, with 7 bases matching TRBD1. The germline gives CDR1 GTSNPN, CDR2 SVGIG (reference sequence). The length of the CDR3 is 18 residues. J lost 0 bases, V lost 0 bases, and 8 bases had no gene match. CDR3 DNA (partial): TGTGCCTGGAGTGTATTCCAGGGGGACTTCTCCTATAATTCACCC. Residues: CAWSVFQGDFSYNSP. The entire CDR3 reads CAWSVFQGDFSYNSPLHF.

About this clone itself: The CDR3 goes on 3 residues after the read ends, and that part is filled in from the germline J gene. This chain connects TRBV19 to TRBJ2-7; perhaps TRBD2 as D (5 bases). Per germline, CDR1 LNHDA and CDR2 SQIVND (reference sequence). The CDR3 length is 13 residues. Trimming pared 3 bases from V and 6 bases from J, leaving 12 bases between. The DNA read from the CDR3 is TGTGCCAGTAGTATGGACTCTCTTCGCGAG. Its translation: CASSMDSLRE. The full-length CDR3 reads as CASSMDSLREQYF. Looking up the rest from reference TRBV19 and TRBJ2-7 gives the full variable domain: DGGITQSPKYLFRKEGQNVTLSCEQNLNHDAMYWYRQDPGQGLRLIYYSQIVNDFQKGDIAEGYSVSREKKESFPLTVTSAQKNPTAFYLCASSMDSLREQYFGPGTRLTVT.

The sequenced CDR3 bases are TGTGCCAGTAGCACCCGGACAGGGACTGAAAAG. Its translation: CASSTRTGTEK. The complete CDR3 sequence is CASSTRTGTEKLFF. The chain has TRBV19 and TRBJ2-2; 8 positions match TRBD1. The CDR3 extends 3 residues past the end of the read, so its final part is completed from the germline J gene. Germline V lookup: CDR1 LNHDA, CDR2 SQIVND (reference sequence). The CDR3 runs to 14 residues. Together with reference TRBV19 and TRBJ2-2, the CDR3 gives the full variable domain: DGGITQSPKYLFRKEGQNVTLSCEQNLNHDAMYWYRQDPGQGLRLIYYSQIVNDFQKGDIAEGYSVSREKKESFPLTVTSAQKNPTAFYLCASSTRTGTEKLFFGEGSRLTVL.

On this clone itself: The CDR3 end is not reached by the read, which stops 3 residues before it; the germline J gene fills it in. This rearrangement joins TRBV15 to TRBJ1-1; TRBD1 matches at 8 bases. The CDR3 is 12 amino acids. The germline V gene encodes CDR1 LNHNV and CDR2 YYDKDF (reference sequence). V was clipped by 5 bases and J by 7 bases; unmatched bases: 3. CDR3 protein: CATSQTGGEAFF. Partial CDR3 DNA: TGTGCCACCAGCCAAACAGGGGGTGAA. Full variable domain (rest looked up from reference TRBV15 and TRBJ1-1): DAMVIQNPRYQVTQFGKPVTLSCSQTLNHNVMYWYQQKSSQAPKLLFHYYDKDFNNEADTPDNFQSRRPNTSFCFLDIRSPGLGDTAMYLCATSQTGGEAFFGQGTRLTVV.

To note about this clone: The read halts 3 residues ahead of the CDR3 end, with the missing end drawn from the germline J gene. This chain connects TRBV5-1 to TRBJ1-4; no reliable D call. With 5 bases removed from V and 2 bases from J, the gap between germline ends came to 7 bases. The CDR3 consists of 13 residues. The germline V gene encodes CDR1 SGHRS and CDR2 YFSETQ. Partial CDR3 DNA: TGCGCCAGCAGGGGCAGTACTAATGAAAAA. This translates into CASRGSTNEK. The CDR3, in full, reads CASRGSTNEKLFF. The entire variable domain, with the rest obtained from reference TRBV5-1 and TRBJ1-4, is as follows: KAGVTQTPRYLIKTRGQQVTLSCSPISGHRSVSWYQQTPGQGLQFLFEYFSETQRNKGNFPGRFSGRQFSNSRSEMNVSTLELGDSALYLCASRGSTNEKLFFGSGTQLSVL.

As for this clone: The read terminates 3 residues ahead of where the CDR3 ends, so the germline J gene completes it. The V call is TRBV19, the J call TRBJ2-3, with 7 positions matching TRBD2. This CDR3 is 14 amino acids long. The germline gives CDR1 LNHDA, CDR2 SQIVND (reference sequence). After removal of 4 bases from V and 3 bases from J, the junction contained 4 bases not matched to a gene. CDR3 sequence: CASSTGGGTDTQYF. Incomplete CDR3 DNA: TGTGCCAGTAGTACGGGCGGGGGAACAGATACG.

Remarks on this clone: The read ends 3 residues before the CDR3 terminus; that terminus is restored from the germline J gene. The chain couples TRBV18 to TRBJ1-6; TRBD1 matches at 10 bases. In germline, CDR1 is KGHSH, CDR2 LQKENI. CDR3 length: 15 residues. V lost 6 bases to trimming and J lost 8 bases; unmatched junction nucleotides: 7. The CDR3 bases that were read are TGTGCCAGCTCGCGACTCGGACAGGGGGATTCACCC. Its protein is CASSRLGQGDSP. The CDR3 as a whole reads CASSRLGQGDSPLHF. Full variable domain (outside the CDR3, taken from reference TRBV18 and TRBJ1-6): NAGVMQNPRHLVRRRGQEARLRCSPMKGHSHVYWYRQLPEEGLKFMVYLQKENIIDESGMPKERFSAEFPKEGPSILRIQQVVRGDSAAYFCASSRLGQGDSPLHFGNGTRLTVT.